Shown below are 26 T cell receptor beta chains from a single sample sequenced in a study of cytomegalovirus exposure and HLA in healthy donors. PCR involved 60 Vbeta and 13 Jbeta primers. Sequenced by immunoSEQ multiplex PCR; TCRdb stores in-frame clones only, minus some. The sample lists some 180,000 clones; about four fifths were seen once. The sample taken for sequencing was PBMCs. These receptors originate from a male donor in good health and CMV-seronegative.

This clone was detected only a few times. CDR3: CATSRGLAGKEKQYF. CDR3 DNA sequence: TGTGCCACTTCGAGGGGGCTAGCGGGGAAAGAGAAGCAGTACTTC. The V call is TRBV6-5, the J call TRBJ2-7; 9 nucleotides align to TRBD2. The CDR3 is 15 residues long. The V gene's germline CDR1 is MNHEY and CDR2 SVGAGI. J gave up 8 bases and V 10 bases, and 18 bases lay outside the gene matches.

The chain has TRBV2 and TRBJ2-2; possibly TRBD1 for D (5 bases). With 7 bases removed from V and 4 bases from J, the gap between germline ends came to 13 bases. Per the germline V gene, CDR1 is SNHLY and CDR2 is FYNNEI. The CDR3 runs 14 residues. CDR3 DNA: TGTGCCAGCAATCAGGGATGGGTCACCGGGGAGCTGTTTTTT. It yields the protein CASNQGWVTGELFF. Using reference TRBV2 and TRBJ2-2 for the parts outside the CDR3, the full variable domain is EPEVTQTPSHQVTQMGQEVILRCVPISNHLYFYWYRQILGQKVEFLVSFYNNEISEKSEIFDDQFSVERPDGSNFTLKIRSTKLEDSAMYFCASNQGWVTGELFFGEGSRLTVL.

CDR3 in amino acids: CASSSGYGYTF. In nucleotides, the CDR3 is TGTGCCAGCAGCTCAGGCTATGGCTACACCTTC. The chain carries TRBV27 and TRBJ1-2; no clear D gene. The CDR3 spans 11 residues. Germline V gene lookup returns CDR1 MNHEY and CDR2 SMNVEV (reference sequence). Trimming took off 6 bases at V and 4 bases at J, with 6 bases between the two ends.

This chain connects TRBV30 to TRBJ2-1; 9 bases line up with TRBD2. Germline V lookup: CDR1 GTSNPN, CDR2 SVGIG (reference sequence). Germline trimming cut 8 bases from V and 0 bases from J; bases unmatched to any gene: 8. This CDR3 comprises 15 residues. CDR3 region: CARAGGASSYNEQFF. The CDR3 bases are TGTGCCAGGGCGGGGGGGGCTAGCTCCTACAATGAGCAGTTCTTC.

The rearrangement links TRBV28 to TRBJ2-7, with TRBD1 identical over 9 bases. Germline CDR1 is MDHEN and CDR2 is SYDVKM. CDR3 length: 12 residues. Trimming removed 4 bases from V and 12 bases from J; junction bases left unmatched: 7. CDR3 region: CASSSARDRVYF. The CDR3 DNA reads TGTGCCAGCAGTTCCGCCCGGGACAGGGTGTACTTC.

The V and J genes are TRBV25-1 and TRBJ2-1, with D perhaps TRBD1 (6 bases). V lost 6 bases, J lost 2 bases, and 14 bases lay in between. The CDR3 covers 15 residues. Germline CDR1 MGHDK, CDR2 SYGVNS. As DNA, the CDR3 is TGTGCCAGCAGATCCAGGAGGACAGCCTACAATGAGCAGTTCTTC. It yields the protein CASRSRRTAYNEQFF.

V gene TRBV5-1 combines with J gene TRBJ2-3; the D is unclear. The V gene's germline CDR1 is SGHRS and CDR2 YFSETQ. V was trimmed by 2 bases and J by 2 bases, leaving 3 bases between them. The CDR3 contains 12 residues. The CDR3 DNA follows: TGCGCCAGCAGCTTCAACACAGATACGCAGTATTTT. It translates to CASSFNTDTQYF. Together with reference TRBV5-1 and TRBJ2-3, the CDR3 gives the full variable domain: KAGVTQTPRYLIKTRGQQVTLSCSPISGHRSVSWYQQTPGQGLQFLFEYFSETQRNKGNFPGRFSGRQFSNSRSEMNVSTLELGDSALYLCASSFNTDTQYFGPGTRLTVL.

The genes are TRBV4-1 and TRBJ2-1; possibly TRBD2 for D (6 bases). Germline V gene sequence: CDR1 MGHRA, CDR2 YSYEKL. V lost 1 base and J 9 bases, leaving 10 bases between the germline ends. The CDR3 consists of 13 residues. This CDR3 is CASSQGGTPEQFF. The CDR3 nucleotides are TGCGCCAGCAGCCAAGGAGGGACTCCTGAGCAGTTCTTC.

A word on this clone: The same CDR3 can be traced to other DNA sequences in this sample. The V and J genes are TRBV6-6 and TRBJ2-5; weak D call: TRBD2 (6 bases). Trimming took off 7 bases at V and 2 bases at J, with 17 bases between the two ends. The CDR3 covers 15 residues. Germline V gene lookup returns CDR1 MNHNY and CDR2 SVGAGI (reference sequence). CDR3 sequence reads: CASNLEGPRQETQYF. As DNA, the CDR3 is TGTGCCAGCAATCTGGAGGGGCCTCGTCAAGAGACCCAGTACTTC.

The V and J genes are TRBV29-1 and TRBJ2-5; 12 nucleotides line up with TRBD2. Germline assignment: CDR1 SQVTM and CDR2 ANQGSEA. Trimming took 4 bases from V and 4 from J; bases not matched to a gene: 16. This CDR3 has 18 amino acids. In DNA form, the CDR3 reads TGCAGCGTTGTGGCCGGGACTAGCGGGTCAGAGAGGGGAGAGACCCAGTACTTC. It yields the protein CSVVAGTSGSERGETQYF.

V and J are TRBV7-6 and TRBJ1-1; weak D call: TRBD1 (6 bases). V lost 1 base, J lost 4 bases, and 13 bases lay in between. Germline CDR1 reads SGHVS; CDR2 reads FNYEAQ. The CDR3 has 15 residues. CDR3 DNA: TGTGCCAGCAGCTTAGAAGCAGGGGTGGGCACTGAAGCTTTCTTT. This translates into CASSLEAGVGTEAFF.

The chain combines TRBV28 with TRBJ2-1; the D gene is possibly TRBD2 (6 bases). CDR3 length: 19 residues. V dropped 1 base and J dropped 1 base, with 20 bases sitting between them. Per germline, CDR1 MDHEN and CDR2 SYDVKM. The CDR3 sequence is CASSLSTGGVRGSYNEQFF. DNA of the CDR3: TGTGCCAGCAGTTTATCTACCGGCGGGGTAAGGGGATCCTACAATGAGCAGTTCTTC.

This clone was counted a single time. The gene calls are TRBV19 and TRBJ1-5, with 8 bases identical to TRBD1. CDR3 size: 15 residues. Germline CDR1 reads LNHDA; CDR2 reads SQIVND (reference sequence). V gave up 4 bases and J gave up 2 bases; unmatched junction bases: 4. The CDR3 reads CASSTLDRGNQPQHF. The CDR3 coding sequence is TGTGCCAGTAGTACACTGGACAGGGGCAATCAGCCCCAGCATTTT.

The rearrangement joins TRBV5-1 to TRBJ1-3; D might be TRBD2 (6 bases). The J call is in doubt because the DNA end fits TRBJ2-2 better. This CDR3 region has 13 residues. Germline CDR1 and CDR2: SGHRS and YFSETQ. CDR3 protein: CASRTGVTGELFF. CDR3 coding DNA: TGCGCCAGCAGGACGGGAGTGACCGGGGAGCTGTTTTTT.

V is TRBV30 and J is TRBJ2-7; D may be TRBD2 (6 bases). V lost 3 bases and J 4 bases, leaving 16 bases between the germline ends. The CDR3 length is 14 residues. CDR1 GTSNPN and CDR2 SVGIG come from the germline V gene (reference sequence). CDR3: CAWRGGGNVYEQYF. The CDR3 region has the DNA TGTGCCTGGAGAGGAGGCGGGAATGTATACGAGCAGTACTTC.

This clone was recorded a few times. This chain links TRBV7-2 with TRBJ2-1; the D gene is possibly TRBD2 (7 bases). The V and J ends lost 1 base and 9 bases respectively, with 19 bases between them. CDR1 and CDR2 from the germline V gene are SGHTA and FQGNSA. The CDR3 covers 16 residues. The CDR3 bases are TGTGCCAGCAGCTTAGGGGGGGGCGGGAGTTTGGGTGAGCAGTTCTTC. Encoded protein: CASSLGGGGSLGEQFF.

This chain joins TRBV2 and TRBJ2-3, with D hard to call. The germline CDR1 and CDR2 sequences are SNHLY and FYNNEI. The CDR3 is 12 residues long. The V and J ends lost 7 bases and 0 bases respectively, with 5 bases between them. The CDR3 is CASTYSTDTQYF. CDR3 DNA: TGTGCCAGCACCTATAGCACAGATACGCAGTATTTT. Variable domain in full (rest from reference TRBV2 and TRBJ2-3): EPEVTQTPSHQVTQMGQEVILRCVPISNHLYFYWYRQILGQKVEFLVSFYNNEISEKSEIFDDQFSVERPDGSNFTLKIRSTKLEDSAMYFCASTYSTDTQYFGPGTRLTVL.

The V gene is TRBV9, the J gene TRBJ2-1; tentatively, D is TRBD2 (5 bases). Trimming pared 4 bases from V and 1 base from J, leaving 12 bases between. Germline V gives CDR1 SGDLS, CDR2 YYNGEE. The CDR3 runs 15 residues. CDR3 nucleotide sequence: TGTGCCAGCAGCCCCGGGGTCCGTTCCTACAATGAGCAGTTCTTC. It codes for CASSPGVRSYNEQFF.

The rearrangement uses TRBV10-3 and TRBJ1-2, with 7 bases lining up with TRBD1. V lost 6 bases to trimming and J lost 8 bases; unmatched junction nucleotides: 12. The CDR3 length is 14 residues. Looked up from germline, CDR1 is ENHRY and CDR2 is SYGVKD. CDR3 protein: CAIRDTGEYEGYTF. Here the CDR3 DNA reads TGTGCCATCAGGGACACAGGGGAGTATGAGGGCTACACCTTC.

V usage is TRBV4-1 and J usage is TRBJ2-7, with 13 bases identical to TRBD2. Germline trimming cut 3 bases from V and 3 bases from J; bases unmatched to any gene: 2. The CDR3 is made up of 15 amino acids. From germline, CDR1 is MGHRA and CDR2 YSYEKL. The CDR3 region has the DNA TGCGCCAGCAGCCACGGACTAGCGGGGGTCTACGAGCAGTACTTC. Residues: CASSHGLAGVYEQYF.

This clone occurred a few times. The chain uses TRBV25-1 and TRBJ1-1, with D hard to call. In germline, CDR1 is MGHDK, CDR2 SYGVNS. The V end was cut by 8 bases, the J end by 8 bases, with 12 bases between. The CDR3 covers 11 residues. In DNA form, the CDR3 reads TGTGCCAGCGGCGGAGGGTCGGAAGCTTTCTTT. Translated, it gives CASGGGSEAFF. The entire variable domain, with the rest obtained from reference TRBV25-1 and TRBJ1-1, is as follows: EADIYQTPRYLVIGTGKKITLECSQTMGHDKMYWYQQDPGMELHLIHYSYGVNSTEKGDLSSESTVSRIRTEHFPLTLESARPSHTSQYLCASGGGSEAFFGQGTRLTVV.

The rearrangement joins TRBV7-2 to TRBJ2-5; 8 nucleotides line up with TRBD1. CDR3 size: 15 residues. Germline lookup yields CDR1 SGHTA and CDR2 FQGNSA. V lost 3 bases to trimming and J lost 7 bases; unmatched junction nucleotides: 10. The CDR3 region is CASSLLGQGDATQYF. The CDR3 DNA sequence: TGTGCCAGCAGCTTGCTTGGACAGGGAGATGCGACCCAGTACTTC.

This rearrangement joins TRBV7-9 to TRBJ1-5, with D unclear. This CDR3 contains 15 residues. Per the germline V gene, CDR1 is SEHNR and CDR2 is FQNEAQ (reference sequence). Trimming pared 5 bases from V and 0 bases from J, leaving 11 bases between. Here the CDR3 DNA reads TGTGCCAGCAGCCCTTCGGGATATAGCAATCAGCCCCAGCATTTT. Protein sequence: CASSPSGYSNQPQHF.

The chain has TRBV2 and TRBJ1-5, with 11 bases that match TRBD1. The CDR3 is 15 amino acids. V dropped 5 bases and J dropped 6; count of bases not matched to a gene: 6. Germline CDR1 SNHLY, CDR2 FYNNEI. The CDR3 sequence: CASSSGQGAGQPQHF. In DNA, the CDR3 is TGTGCCAGCAGTTCAGGACAGGGGGCCGGTCAGCCCCAGCATTTT.

This chain uses TRBV27 with TRBJ2-1; TRBD1 is a possible D gene (5 bases). V lost 2 bases and J 5 bases, leaving 13 bases between the germline ends. The CDR3 loop spans 15 amino acids. Germline V gene data show CDR1 as MNHEY and CDR2 as SMNVEV (reference sequence). The CDR3 loop reads CASSLRAGSNNEQFF. The CDR3, as DNA: TGTGCCAGCAGTTTACGGGCAGGGTCTAACAATGAGCAGTTCTTC.

This clone was observed once. The chain employs TRBV11-2 and TRBJ1-1; no firm D call. V was clipped by 1 base and J by 4 bases, with 13 bases between them. Looked up from germline, CDR1 is SGHAT and CDR2 is FQNNGV. The CDR3 spans 15 residues. DNA for the CDR3: TGTGCCAGCAGCTTAGGGCAGGCTGCCTTCACTGAAGCTTTCTTT. Its protein is CASSLGQAAFTEAFF.